One sample yielded the 14 T cell receptor beta chains listed below, sequenced in a study of blood T cell repertoires in COVID-19. Clones were sequenced by immunoSEQ multiplex PCR, and TCRdb holds only the in-frame ones, with some missing. The sample carries about 75,000 clones, roughly 82% recorded once. The source material was peripheral blood. These receptors originate from a woman aged 45-59 years with acute or convalescent COVID-19.

Many counts were recorded for this clone. The rearrangement uses TRBV6-1 and TRBJ1-6; the match to TRBD1 covers 7 bases. Losses at the gene ends were 4 bases for V and 10 bases for J; bases not matched to a gene: 16. The CDR3 covers 17 residues. Germline CDR1 MNHNS, CDR2 SASEGT. CDR3 coding DNA: TGTGCCAGCAGTGTTACGACAGGGACTCTTGTAAAGTCACCCCTCCACTTT. Translating gives CASSVTTGTLVKSPLHF.

The rearrangement links TRBV19 to TRBJ2-5, with a possible D match to TRBD1 (5 bases). Germline V gene lookup returns CDR1 LNHDA and CDR2 SQIVND (reference sequence). This CDR3 comprises 16 residues. The V end was cut by 5 bases, the J end by 0 bases, with 16 bases between. CDR3 in amino acids: CASSERQIKYQETQYF. As DNA, the CDR3 is TGTGCCAGTAGTGAAAGACAGATTAAGTACCAAGAGACCCAGTACTTC.

This chain joins TRBV4-2 and TRBJ2-1; D ambiguous. There are 13 residues in the CDR3. The ends were cut back, 5 bases at V and 5 bases at J, with 10 bases in the middle. Germline V lookup: CDR1 LGHNA, CDR2 YNFKEQ. This CDR3 is CASSDTSHNEQFF. The CDR3 region has the DNA TGTGCCAGCAGCGATACCAGTCACAATGAGCAGTTCTTC.

V usage is TRBV19 and J usage is TRBJ1-2; 8 nucleotides align to TRBD1. J gave up 7 bases and V 5 bases, and 12 bases lay outside the gene matches. CDR1 and CDR2 (germline): LNHDA, SQIVND (reference sequence). The CDR3 totals 15 residues. The DNA for the CDR3 is TGTGCCAGTAGTGACCGGTGGGGCAGGGGGCTTGGCTACACCTTC. Translating gives CASSDRWGRGLGYTF.

This clone appeared a single time. One end of the junction varies from germline; a read error may be responsible. The chain couples TRBV4-2 to TRBJ1-1; D gene uncertain. Germline loops: CDR1 LGHNA, CDR2 YNFKEQ. There are 13 residues in the CDR3. The CDR3 region has the DNA TGTGCCAGCAGCCAAGCCCCGAACATTGAAGCTTTCTTT. Translation: CASSQAPNIEAFF.

This rearrangement joins TRBV11-2 to TRBJ1-1; TRBD1 matches 7 bases. The CDR3 consists of 18 residues. V was pared by 2 bases and J by 2 bases, with 14 bases of the junction left unmatched. Per the germline V gene, CDR1 is SGHAT and CDR2 is FQNNGV. The CDR3 reads CASSLTPGPTGSNTEAFF. CDR3 nucleotides: TGTGCCAGCAGCTTAACCCCTGGCCCGACAGGGTCTAACACTGAAGCTTTCTTT.

Concerning this clone: One end of the junction fails to match germline, which may point to a read error. This sequence joins TRBV11-2 and TRBJ2-7; D remains unclear. The V gene's germline CDR1 is SGHAT and CDR2 FQNNGV. The length of the CDR3 is 14 residues. CDR3 sequence: CTSSLRLFSYEQYF. The CDR3 DNA reads as TGTACCAGCAGCTTACGACTGTTCTCCTACGAGCAGTACTTC.

In its sample, this clone was seen a few times. This chain joins TRBV5-1 and TRBJ2-7; 7 bases are a match to TRBD2. Looked up from germline, CDR1 is SGHRS and CDR2 is YFSETQ. V dropped 2 bases and J dropped 5; count of bases not matched to a gene: 10. The length of the CDR3 is 15 residues. CDR3 amino acids: CASSFRGGSANEQYF. The CDR3 nucleotides are TGCGCCAGCAGCTTCCGAGGCGGGAGTGCTAACGAGCAGTACTTC.

The genes are TRBV6-5 and TRBJ2-7, with D perhaps matching TRBD2 (6 bases). Germline lookup yields CDR1 MNHEY and CDR2 SVGAGI. V lost 8 bases and J lost 7, with 12 bases in between. This CDR3 has 11 amino acids. In DNA, the CDR3 is TGTGCCAGCCTCTCCCGGGGGGAGCAGTACTTC. Encoded protein: CASLSRGEQYF.

The V gene is TRBV9, the J gene TRBJ1-5; D gene uncertain. CDR1 is SGDLS and CDR2 is YYNGEE in the germline V gene. CDR3 size: 14 residues. The ends were cut back, 4 bases at V and 6 bases at J, with 14 bases in the middle. The CDR3 DNA reads as TGTGCCAGCAGCAGAGGCCTGCCCGGTCAGCCCCAGCATTTT. Translated, it gives CASSRGLPGQPQHF.

The rearrangement uses TRBV27 and TRBJ2-5; no clear D gene. The V and J ends lost 6 bases and 5 bases respectively, with 10 bases between them. Germline V gene data show CDR1 as MNHEY and CDR2 as SMNVEV (reference sequence). The CDR3 spans 12 residues. The CDR3 bases are TGTGCCAGCAGCCGCCCCAGGGAGACCCAGTACTTC. As protein: CASSRPRETQYF.

This sequence joins TRBV5-1 and TRBJ2-5; D not certain. Trimming pared 0 bases from V and 4 bases from J, leaving 10 bases between. The CDR3 runs 14 residues. Germline V gene sequence: CDR1 SGHRS, CDR2 YFSETQ. As DNA, the CDR3 is TGCGCCAGCAGCTTGGCCGGATCGGGAGAGACCCAGTACTTC. It codes for CASSLAGSGETQYF.

This rearrangement joins TRBV2 to TRBJ1-3; TRBD1 matches 7 bases. This CDR3 is 16 amino acids long. CDR1 SNHLY and CDR2 FYNNEI come from the germline V gene. Trimming removed 6 bases from V and 2 bases from J; junction bases left unmatched: 10. CDR3 nucleotides: TGTGCCAGCAGCCGAGAACAGGGGACGACTGGAAACACCATATATTTT. Residues: CASSREQGTTGNTIYF.

The J gene is TRBJ2-1, the V gene TRBV7-9; 10 bases line up with TRBD2. CDR3 length: 15 amino acids. V dropped 8 bases and J dropped 5; count of bases not matched to a gene: 9. The germline V gene encodes CDR1 SEHNR and CDR2 FQNEAQ (reference sequence). Here the CDR3 reads CASVVGGLANNEQFF. CDR3 in DNA: TGTGCCAGCGTCGTCGGGGGACTAGCGAACAATGAGCAGTTCTTC.